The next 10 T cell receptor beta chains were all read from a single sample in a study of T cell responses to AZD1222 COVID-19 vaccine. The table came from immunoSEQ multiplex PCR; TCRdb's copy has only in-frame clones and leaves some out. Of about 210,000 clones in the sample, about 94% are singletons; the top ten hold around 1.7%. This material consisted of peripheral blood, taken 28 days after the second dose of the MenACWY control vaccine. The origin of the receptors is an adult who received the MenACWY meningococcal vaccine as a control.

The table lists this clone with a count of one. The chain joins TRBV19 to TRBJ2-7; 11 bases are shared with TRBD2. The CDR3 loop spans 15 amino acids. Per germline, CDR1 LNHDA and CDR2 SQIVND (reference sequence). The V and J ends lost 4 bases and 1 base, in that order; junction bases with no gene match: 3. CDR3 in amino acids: CASSTRLAGSYEQYF. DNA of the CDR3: TGTGCCAGTAGTACGCGACTAGCGGGGTCCTACGAGCAGTACTTC.

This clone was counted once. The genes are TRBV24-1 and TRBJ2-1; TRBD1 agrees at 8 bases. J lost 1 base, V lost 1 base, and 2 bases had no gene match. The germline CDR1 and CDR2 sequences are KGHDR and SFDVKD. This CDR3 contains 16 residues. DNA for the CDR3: TGTGCCACCAGTGATTTACGACAGGGGTCCTACAATGAGCAGTTCTTC. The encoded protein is CATSDLRQGSYNEQFF.

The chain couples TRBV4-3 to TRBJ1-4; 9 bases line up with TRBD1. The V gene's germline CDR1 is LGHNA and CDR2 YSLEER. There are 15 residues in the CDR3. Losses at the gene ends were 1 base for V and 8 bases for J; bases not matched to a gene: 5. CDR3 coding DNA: TGCGCCAGCAGCCAAGGGGACAGGGATGGGGAAAAACTGTTTTTT. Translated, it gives CASSQGDRDGEKLFF.

The CDR3 reads CASLTGDTDTQYF. The DNA for the CDR3 is TGTGCCAGTTTGACAGGGGACACAGATACGCAGTATTTT. This sequence joins TRBV12-3 or TRBV12-4 and TRBJ2-3; TRBD1 agrees at 8 bases. Trimming at V came to 9 bases and at J to 2 bases, leaving 4 bases not matched to a gene. CDR3 length equals 13 residues.

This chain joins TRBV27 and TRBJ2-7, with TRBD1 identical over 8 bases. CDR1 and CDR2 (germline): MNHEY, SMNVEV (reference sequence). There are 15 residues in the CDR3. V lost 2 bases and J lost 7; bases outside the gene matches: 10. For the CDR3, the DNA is TGTGCCAGCAGTTTAGGGGCAGGGGGCCGAGGAGAGCAGTACTTC. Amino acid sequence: CASSLGAGGRGEQYF.

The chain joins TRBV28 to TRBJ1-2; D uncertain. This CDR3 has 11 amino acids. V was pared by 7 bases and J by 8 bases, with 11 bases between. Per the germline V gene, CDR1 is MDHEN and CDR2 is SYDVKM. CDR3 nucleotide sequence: TGTGCCAGCACTCGGGATATAGGCTACACCTTC. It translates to CASTRDIGYTF.

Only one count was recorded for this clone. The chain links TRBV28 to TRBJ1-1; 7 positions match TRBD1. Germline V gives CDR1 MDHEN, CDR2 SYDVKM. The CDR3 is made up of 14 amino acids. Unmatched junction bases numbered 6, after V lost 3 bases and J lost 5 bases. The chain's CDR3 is CASSFPQGGTEAFF. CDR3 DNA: TGTGCCAGCAGTTTCCCCCAGGGGGGAACTGAAGCTTTCTTT.

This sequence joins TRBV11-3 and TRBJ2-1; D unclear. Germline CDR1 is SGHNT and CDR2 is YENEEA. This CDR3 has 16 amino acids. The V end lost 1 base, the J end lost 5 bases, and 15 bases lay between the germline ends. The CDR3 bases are TGTGCCAGCAGCTTAGGCGCCCGCGGTGGGCACAATGAGCAGTTCTTC. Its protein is CASSLGARGGHNEQFF.

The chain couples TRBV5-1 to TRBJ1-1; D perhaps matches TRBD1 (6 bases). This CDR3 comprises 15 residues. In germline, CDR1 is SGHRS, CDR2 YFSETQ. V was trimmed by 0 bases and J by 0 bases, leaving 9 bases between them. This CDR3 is CASSLVGGMNTEAFF. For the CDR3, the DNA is TGCGCCAGCAGCTTGGTTGGGGGCATGAACACTGAAGCTTTCTTT.

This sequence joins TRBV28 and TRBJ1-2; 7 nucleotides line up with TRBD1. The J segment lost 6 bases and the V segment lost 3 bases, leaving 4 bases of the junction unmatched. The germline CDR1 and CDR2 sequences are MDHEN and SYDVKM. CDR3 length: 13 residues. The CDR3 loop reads CASSLGTVNGYTF. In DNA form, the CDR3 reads TGTGCCAGCAGTTTGGGGACAGTGAATGGCTACACCTTC.